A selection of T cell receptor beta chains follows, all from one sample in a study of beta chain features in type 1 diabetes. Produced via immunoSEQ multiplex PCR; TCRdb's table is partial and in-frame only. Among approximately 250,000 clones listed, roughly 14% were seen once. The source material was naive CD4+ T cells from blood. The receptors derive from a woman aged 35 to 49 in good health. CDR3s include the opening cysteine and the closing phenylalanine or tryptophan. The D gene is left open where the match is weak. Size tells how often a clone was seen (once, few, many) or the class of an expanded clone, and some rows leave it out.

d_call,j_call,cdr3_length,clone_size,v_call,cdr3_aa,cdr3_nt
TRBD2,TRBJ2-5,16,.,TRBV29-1,CSVGGLAGGRGETQYF,TGCAGCGTTGGCGGACTAGCGGGGGGGCGGGGAGAGACCCAGTACTTC
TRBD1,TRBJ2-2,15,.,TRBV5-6,CASSPLDRSTGELFF,TGTGCCAGCAGCCCCTTGGACAGGAGCACCGGGGAGCTGTTTTTT
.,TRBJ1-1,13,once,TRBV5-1,CASADLSHTEAFF,TGCGCCAGCGCGGACTTATCCCACACTGAAGCTTTCTTT
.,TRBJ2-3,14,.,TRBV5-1,CASSVRGSTDTQYF,TGCGCCAGCAGCGTGCGGGGCAGCACAGATACGCAGTATTTT
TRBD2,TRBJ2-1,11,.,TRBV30,CAWPSGVAWFF,TGTGCCTGGCCAAGCGGGGTAGCTTGGTTCTTC
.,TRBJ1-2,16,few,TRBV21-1,CASSKVPVHTNYGYTF,TGTGCCAGCAGCAAAGTCCCAGTCCATACTAACTATGGCTACACCTTC
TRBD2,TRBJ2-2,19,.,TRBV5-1,CASSLARASGGPETGELFF,TGCGCCAGCAGCTTGGCCCGCGCTAGCGGGGGGCCGGAGACCGGGGAGCTGTTTTTT
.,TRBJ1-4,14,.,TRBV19,CASSLWRGDEKLFF,TGTGCCAGTAGTCTCTGGAGGGGTGATGAAAAACTGTTTTTT
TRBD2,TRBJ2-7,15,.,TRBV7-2,CASSLELAGGYEQYF,TGTGCCAGCAGCTTAGAGTTAGCGGGGGGTTACGAGCAGTACTTC
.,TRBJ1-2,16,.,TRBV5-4,CASSLGALDSTYGYTF,TGTGCCAGCAGCTTGGGGGCATTGGACAGTACCTATGGCTACACCTTC
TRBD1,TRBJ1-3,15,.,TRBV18,CASSPPGTAGNTIYF,TGTGCCAGCTCACCACCCGGGACAGCTGGAAACACCATATATTTT
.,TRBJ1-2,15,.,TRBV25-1,CASSEGTEYGYGYTF,TGTGCCAGCAGTGAAGGAACAGAATATGGCTATGGCTACACCTTC
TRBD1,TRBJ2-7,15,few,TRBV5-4,CASRLGQGVGYEQYF,TGTGCCAGCAGATTGGGACAGGGGGTAGGCTACGAGCAGTACTTC
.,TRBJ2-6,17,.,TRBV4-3,CASSQVGEYSGANVLTF,TGCGCCAGCAGCCAAGTTGGGGAGTACTCTGGGGCCAACGTCCTGACTTTC
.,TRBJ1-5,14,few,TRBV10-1,CASSDGHSNQPQHF,TGCGCCAGCAGTGACGGACATAGCAATCAGCCCCAGCATTTT
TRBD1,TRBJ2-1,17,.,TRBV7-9,CASSFGTGKKSYNEQFF,TGTGCCAGCAGCTTCGGGACAGGGAAGAAATCCTACAATGAGCAGTTCTTC
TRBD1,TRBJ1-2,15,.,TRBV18,CASSSGTERIYGYTF,TGTGCCAGCTCGTCCGGGACAGAAAGGATCTATGGCTACACCTTC
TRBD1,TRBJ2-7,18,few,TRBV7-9,CASSPLGMDRRSPYEQYF,TGTGCCAGCAGCCCACTAGGAATGGACAGGCGCTCTCCCTACGAGCAGTACTTC
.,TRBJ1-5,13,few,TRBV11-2,CASSLDRNQPQHF,TGTGCCAGCAGCTTAGACCGGAATCAGCCCCAGCATTTT
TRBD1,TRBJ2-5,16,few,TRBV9,CASSGGFGQGGETQYF,TGTGCCAGCAGCGGGGGATTCGGACAGGGTGGAGAGACCCAGTACTTC
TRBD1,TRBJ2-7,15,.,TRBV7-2,CASSLLGTGPYEQYF,TGTGCCAGCAGCCTCCTCGGGACAGGGCCCTACGAGCAGTACTTC
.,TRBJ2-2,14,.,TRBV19,CASSIGTGTGELFF,TGTGCCAGTAGTATTGGGACTGGCACCGGGGAGCTGTTTTTT
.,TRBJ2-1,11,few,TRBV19,CASTVDWKQFF,TGTGCCAGTACCGTAGACTGGAAGCAGTTCTTC
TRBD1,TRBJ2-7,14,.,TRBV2,CASKVDRGQSEQYF,TGTGCCAGCAAGGTCGACAGGGGGCAGAGTGAGCAGTACTTC
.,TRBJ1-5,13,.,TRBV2,CATSGGGDQPQHF,TGTGCCACCTCCGGGGGAGGGGATCAGCCCCAGCATTTT
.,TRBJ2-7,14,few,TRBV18,CASSPPGLVYEQYF,TGTGCCAGCTCACCCCCGGGGTTGGTCTACGAGCAGTACTTC
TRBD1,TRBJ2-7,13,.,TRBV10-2,CASGGQGLYEQYF,TGCGCCAGTGGGGGACAGGGGCTCTACGAGCAGTACTTC
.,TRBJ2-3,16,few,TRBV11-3,CASSLGSLPGTDTQYF,TGTGCCAGCAGCTTAGGTAGCCTTCCTGGCACAGATACGCAGTATTTT
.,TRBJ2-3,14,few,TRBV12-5,CASAFEGGTDTQYF,TGTGCTAGTGCCTTCGAGGGGGGCACAGATACGCAGTATTTT
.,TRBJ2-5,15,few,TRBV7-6,CASSGIRDSQETQYF,TGTGCCAGCAGCGGAATCCGGGACTCCCAAGAGACCCAGTACTTC
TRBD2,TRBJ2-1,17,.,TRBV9,CASSVGLAGGHYNEQFF,TGTGCCAGCAGCGTAGGTCTAGCGGGGGGCCATTACAATGAGCAGTTCTTC
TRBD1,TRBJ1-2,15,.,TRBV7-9,CASSRRDRTNYGYTF,TGTGCCAGCAGCCGGCGGGACAGGACGAACTATGGCTACACCTTC
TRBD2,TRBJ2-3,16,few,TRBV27,CASRPLAGGSTDTQYF,TGTGCCAGCAGACCGTTAGCGGGGGGAAGCACAGATACGCAGTATTTT
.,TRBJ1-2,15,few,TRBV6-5,CASSYSNEGGYGYTF,TGTGCCAGCAGTTACTCCAATGAGGGCGGGTATGGCTACACCTTC
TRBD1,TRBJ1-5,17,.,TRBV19,CASSTERQGPRNQPQHF,TGTGCCAGTAGTACTGAAAGACAGGGGCCTCGCAATCAGCCCCAGCATTTT
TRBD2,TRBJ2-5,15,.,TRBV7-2,CASSSTSFPQETQYF,TGTGCCAGCAGCTCGACTAGCTTCCCACAAGAGACCCAGTACTTC
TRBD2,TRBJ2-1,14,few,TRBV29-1,CSGSRASGGDEQFF,TGCAGCGGATCGCGAGCTAGCGGGGGTGATGAGCAGTTCTTC
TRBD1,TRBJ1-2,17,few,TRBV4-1,CASSHARDRGIPSGYTF,TGCGCCAGCAGCCATGCCCGGGACAGGGGAATACCCTCGGGCTACACCTTC
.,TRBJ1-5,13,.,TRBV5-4,CASSLHGKEPQHF,TGTGCCAGCAGCTTGCACGGGAAAGAACCCCAGCATTTT
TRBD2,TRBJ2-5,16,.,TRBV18,CASSPLELAGTETQYF,TGTGCCAGCTCACCATTAGAACTAGCGGGGACGGAGACCCAGTACTTC
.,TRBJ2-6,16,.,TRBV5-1,CASSVSGSAGANVLTF,TGCGCCAGCAGCGTCTCAGGGTCAGCTGGGGCCAACGTCCTGACTTTC
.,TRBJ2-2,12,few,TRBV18,CASSPPGGELFF,TGTGCCAGCTCACCTCCCGGCGGGGAGCTGTTTTTT
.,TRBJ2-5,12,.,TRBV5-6,CASSLGRETQYF,TGTGCCAGCAGCTTGGGGCGGGAGACCCAGTACTTC
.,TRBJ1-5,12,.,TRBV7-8,CASSLQSQPQHF,TGTGCCAGCAGCTTACAGTCTCAGCCCCAGCATTTT
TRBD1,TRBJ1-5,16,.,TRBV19,CASSLQGALGHQPQHF,TGTGCCAGTAGCCTACAGGGGGCGCTTGGCCATCAGCCCCAGCATTTT
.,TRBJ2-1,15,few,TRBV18,CASSPGVTGDNEQFF,TGTGCCAGCTCTCCAGGGGTCACGGGAGACAATGAGCAGTTCTTC
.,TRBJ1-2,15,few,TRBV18,CASSPPGAGGYGYTF,TGTGCCAGCTCACCACCGGGGGCCGGCGGCTATGGCTACACCTTC
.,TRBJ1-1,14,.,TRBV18,CASQERSGNTEAFF,TGTGCCAGCCAGGAGAGAAGCGGGAACACTGAAGCTTTCTTT
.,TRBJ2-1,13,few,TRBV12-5,CASKDFRHNEQFF,TGTGCTAGTAAGGACTTCAGGCACAATGAGCAGTTCTTC
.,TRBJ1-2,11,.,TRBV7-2,CVSRGVYGYTF,TGTGTCTCGCGCGGGGTCTATGGCTACACCTTC
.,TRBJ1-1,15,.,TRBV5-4,CASSNMGLMNTEAFF,TGTGCCAGCAGCAACATGGGACTCATGAACACTGAAGCTTTCTTT
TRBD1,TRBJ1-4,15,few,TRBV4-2,CASSWIGTGVEKLFF,TGTGCCAGCAGCTGGATCGGGACAGGAGTTGAAAAACTGTTTTTT
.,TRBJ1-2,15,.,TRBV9,CASSAGTRANYGYTF,TGTGCCAGCAGCGCAGGGACAAGAGCTAACTATGGCTACACCTTC
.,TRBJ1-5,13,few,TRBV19,CASRNRDPQPQHF,TGTGCCAGTAGAAACAGGGACCCGCAGCCCCAGCATTTT
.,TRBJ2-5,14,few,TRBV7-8,CASSLRAAQETQYF,TGTGCCAGCAGCTTAAGAGCGGCCCAAGAGACCCAGTACTTC